Below are 17 T cell receptor beta chains sequenced from a single sample in a study of blood T cell repertoires in COVID-19. Some clones are missing from TCRdb's copy, which holds only in-frame ones; the method was immunoSEQ multiplex PCR. This sample has 300,000 to 400,000 clones, with around 91% found just once. Sequencing was performed on peripheral blood. Receptors were obtained from a woman between 18 and 29 years old who had recovered from COVID-19.

This clone was observed once. The chain couples TRBV11-3 to TRBJ2-2, with 9 bases that match TRBD2. The trim removed 6 bases at V and 4 bases at J, leaving 3 bases unmatched. This CDR3 comprises 14 residues. Germline lookup yields CDR1 SGHNT and CDR2 YENEEA. CDR3 in amino acids: CASSSGSATGELFF. The CDR3 nucleotides read TGTGCCAGCAGTAGCGGGAGCGCCACCGGGGAGCTGTTTTTT.

This clone occurred once. The chain couples TRBV28 to TRBJ2-1; 12 nucleotides agree with TRBD2. The CDR3 length is 17 residues. Unmatched junction bases numbered 11, after V lost 5 bases and J lost 6 bases. Looked up from germline, CDR1 is MDHEN and CDR2 is SYDVKM. Here the CDR3 reads CASSPMGLAGYGNEQFF. The CDR3 bases are TGTGCCAGCAGTCCTATGGGACTAGCGGGCTATGGCAATGAGCAGTTCTTC.

This sequence joins TRBV7-8 and TRBJ1-1; 7 nucleotides match TRBD1. This CDR3 comprises 15 residues. With V trimmed by 5 bases and J by 7 bases, 13 bases remained unmatched. The germline CDR1 and CDR2 sequences are SGHVS and FQNEAQ. For the CDR3, the DNA is TGTGCCAGCAGCCAAACGACAGGGAAACGGGGTGAAGCTTTCTTT. This gives the protein CASSQTTGKRGEAFF.

The rearrangement joins TRBV7-9 to TRBJ2-2; a weak D match, TRBD1 (6 bases). The CDR3 is 17 amino acids. Germline loops: CDR1 SEHNR, CDR2 FQNEAQ (reference sequence). V was cut by 4 bases and J by 0 bases, with 15 bases left in between. The CDR3 sequence: CASSSPQGLANTGELFF. The CDR3 DNA reads as TGTGCCAGCAGCTCTCCCCAGGGGCTGGCGAACACCGGGGAGCTGTTTTTT. Supplemented by reference TRBV7-9 and TRBJ2-2, the full variable domain reads DTGVSQNPRHKITKRGQNVTFRCDPISEHNRLYWYRQTLGQGPEFLTYFQNEAQLEKSRLLSDRFSAERPKGSFSTLEIQRTEQGDSAMYLCASSSPQGLANTGELFFGEGSRLTVL.

V gene TRBV9 combines with J gene TRBJ1-2; the match to TRBD1 covers 7 bases. CDR3 length: 16 residues. Germline V gives CDR1 SGDLS, CDR2 YYNGEE. The junction had 13 bases not matched to a gene; V was cut back by 4 bases and J by 4 bases. The CDR3 bases are TGTGCCAGCAGCCCCCAGGACAGGCCCTCTGGCTATGGCTACACCTTC. This gives the protein CASSPQDRPSGYGYTF.

This chain uses TRBV4-3 with TRBJ2-1; 8 bases agree with TRBD2. Germline V gene sequence: CDR1 LGHNA, CDR2 YSLEER. V trimming: 4 bases; J trimming: 7 bases; junction bases outside the gene matches: 9. The CDR3 is 15 amino acids. The CDR3 nucleotides read TGCGCCAGCAGCCTTATTATAGCGGGACGGAATGAGCAGTTCTTC. Translated: CASSLIIAGRNEQFF.

This chain links TRBV10-3 with TRBJ1-1, with D possibly TRBD1 on 5 matching bases. This CDR3 has 14 residues. Germline V gives CDR1 ENHRY, CDR2 SYGVKD. Trimming cost V 7 bases and J 6 bases, with 18 bases left between them. In DNA form, the CDR3 reads TGTGCCATCACTGAATGGGGCGGTACTTCTGAAGCTTTCTTT. It translates to CAITEWGGTSEAFF.

The chain carries TRBV6-2 or TRBV6-3 and TRBJ2-3; TRBD2 aligns across 12 bases. V shed 2 bases and J 0 bases; nucleotides not matched to a gene: 6. CDR1 and CDR2 from the germline V gene are MNHEY and SVGEGT. This CDR3 comprises 18 residues. CDR3 sequence (DNA): TGTGCCAGCAGTTACGTCCTAGCGGGAGGGAGTAGCACAGATACGCAGTATTTT. Its protein product is CASSYVLAGGSSTDTQYF.

This clone was found a few times. This chain links TRBV6-2 or TRBV6-3 with TRBJ2-2; D remains unclear. Trimming took off 0 bases at V and 6 bases at J, with 11 bases between the two ends. The CDR3 consists of 15 residues. Germline V gene sequence: CDR1 MNHEY, CDR2 SVGEGT. The CDR3 nucleotides are TGTGCCAGCAGTTACTCGAGGCAGATCCCCGGGGAGCTGTTTTTT. Translating it yields CASSYSRQIPGELFF.

This clone was counted a single time. The rearrangement joins TRBV7-9 to TRBJ2-5, with 11 positions matching TRBD2. V was pared by 2 bases and J by 5 bases, with 4 bases of the junction left unmatched. Germline CDR1 SEHNR, CDR2 FQNEAQ (reference sequence). This CDR3 has 15 residues. This chain's CDR3 is CASSLLAGGGETQYF. CDR3 coding DNA: TGTGCCAGCAGCTTACTAGCGGGAGGTGGGGAGACCCAGTACTTC.

This chain connects TRBV10-3 to TRBJ1-1; 9 nucleotides match TRBD1. The CDR3 consists of 11 residues. The trim removed 6 bases at V and 8 bases at J, leaving 1 base unmatched. CDR1 is ENHRY, CDR2 SYGVKD, per germline. CDR3 sequence (DNA): TGTGCCATCAGGGGGACAGGGGAAGCTTTCTTT. Translated: CAIRGTGEAFF.

This sequence joins TRBV6-2 or TRBV6-3 and TRBJ2-1; D call uncertain. The germline V gene has CDR1 MNHEY and CDR2 SVGEGT. The CDR3 is 13 amino acids. V was pared by 0 bases and J by 7 bases, with 7 bases between. The CDR3 nucleotides read TGTGCCAGCAGTTACTCGAACGGGAATGAGCAGTTCTTC. This codes for CASSYSNGNEQFF.

The gene calls are TRBV18 and TRBJ2-3; D is undetermined. This CDR3 is built from 12 residues. Germline CDR1 KGHSH, CDR2 LQKENI. V lost 6 bases and J lost 6, with 10 bases in between. CDR3: CASSPSVDTQYF. The CDR3 bases are TGTGCCAGCTCCCCGAGTGTCGATACGCAGTATTTT.

CDR3 sequence reads: CASYRVGVTGELFF. For the CDR3, the DNA is TGTGCCAGCTACCGCGTGGGAGTCACCGGGGAGCTGTTTTTT. The chain employs TRBV7-9 and TRBJ2-2; possibly TRBD2 for D (5 bases). V lost 8 bases and J lost 4, with 14 bases in between. CDR1 and CDR2 from the germline V gene are SEHNR and FQNEAQ (reference sequence). This CDR3 contains 14 residues.

This sequence joins TRBV7-2 and TRBJ1-1; the D gene is possibly TRBD1 (5 bases). V lost 8 bases to trimming and J lost 0 bases, with 10 bases between them. CDR1 is SGHTA and CDR2 is FQGNSA in the germline V gene. The CDR3 loop spans 13 amino acids. This CDR3 reads CASLRELNTEAFF. In DNA form, the CDR3 reads TGTGCCAGCCTCAGGGAATTGAACACTGAAGCTTTCTTT. Based on the CDR3 plus reference TRBV7-2 and TRBJ1-1, the full variable domain is GAGVSQSPSNKVTEKGKDVELRCDPISGHTALYWYRQSLGQGLEFLIYFQGNSAPDKSGLPSDRFSAERTGGSVSTLTIQRTQQEDSAVYLCASLRELNTEAFFGQGTRLTVV.

This chain joins TRBV4-3 and TRBJ1-4; D gene uncertain. V was pared by 4 bases and J by 7 bases, with 13 bases between. The CDR3 is made up of 14 amino acids. Germline loops: CDR1 LGHNA, CDR2 YSLEER. The CDR3 sequence: CASSPSGTVEKLFF. CDR3 nucleotides: TGCGCCAGCAGCCCCTCGGGAACAGTTGAAAAACTGTTTTTT.

This clone has more than one count but fewer than ten. V usage is TRBV25-1 and J usage is TRBJ2-1; possible D gene TRBD1, 5 bases. Between the trimmed V and J ends, which lost 2 bases and 9 bases, there was a span of 5 bases. Per germline, CDR1 MGHDK and CDR2 SYGVNS. CDR3 size: 11 residues. The CDR3 here is CASSEQGEQFF. CDR3 DNA sequence: TGTGCCAGCAGTGAACAGGGTGAGCAGTTCTTC. The full variable domain, its missing parts supplied by reference TRBV25-1 and TRBJ2-1, is EADIYQTPRYLVIGTGKKITLECSQTMGHDKMYWYQQDPGMELHLIHYSYGVNSTEKGDLSSESTVSRIRTEHFPLTLESARPSHTSQYLCASSEQGEQFFGPGTRLTVL.